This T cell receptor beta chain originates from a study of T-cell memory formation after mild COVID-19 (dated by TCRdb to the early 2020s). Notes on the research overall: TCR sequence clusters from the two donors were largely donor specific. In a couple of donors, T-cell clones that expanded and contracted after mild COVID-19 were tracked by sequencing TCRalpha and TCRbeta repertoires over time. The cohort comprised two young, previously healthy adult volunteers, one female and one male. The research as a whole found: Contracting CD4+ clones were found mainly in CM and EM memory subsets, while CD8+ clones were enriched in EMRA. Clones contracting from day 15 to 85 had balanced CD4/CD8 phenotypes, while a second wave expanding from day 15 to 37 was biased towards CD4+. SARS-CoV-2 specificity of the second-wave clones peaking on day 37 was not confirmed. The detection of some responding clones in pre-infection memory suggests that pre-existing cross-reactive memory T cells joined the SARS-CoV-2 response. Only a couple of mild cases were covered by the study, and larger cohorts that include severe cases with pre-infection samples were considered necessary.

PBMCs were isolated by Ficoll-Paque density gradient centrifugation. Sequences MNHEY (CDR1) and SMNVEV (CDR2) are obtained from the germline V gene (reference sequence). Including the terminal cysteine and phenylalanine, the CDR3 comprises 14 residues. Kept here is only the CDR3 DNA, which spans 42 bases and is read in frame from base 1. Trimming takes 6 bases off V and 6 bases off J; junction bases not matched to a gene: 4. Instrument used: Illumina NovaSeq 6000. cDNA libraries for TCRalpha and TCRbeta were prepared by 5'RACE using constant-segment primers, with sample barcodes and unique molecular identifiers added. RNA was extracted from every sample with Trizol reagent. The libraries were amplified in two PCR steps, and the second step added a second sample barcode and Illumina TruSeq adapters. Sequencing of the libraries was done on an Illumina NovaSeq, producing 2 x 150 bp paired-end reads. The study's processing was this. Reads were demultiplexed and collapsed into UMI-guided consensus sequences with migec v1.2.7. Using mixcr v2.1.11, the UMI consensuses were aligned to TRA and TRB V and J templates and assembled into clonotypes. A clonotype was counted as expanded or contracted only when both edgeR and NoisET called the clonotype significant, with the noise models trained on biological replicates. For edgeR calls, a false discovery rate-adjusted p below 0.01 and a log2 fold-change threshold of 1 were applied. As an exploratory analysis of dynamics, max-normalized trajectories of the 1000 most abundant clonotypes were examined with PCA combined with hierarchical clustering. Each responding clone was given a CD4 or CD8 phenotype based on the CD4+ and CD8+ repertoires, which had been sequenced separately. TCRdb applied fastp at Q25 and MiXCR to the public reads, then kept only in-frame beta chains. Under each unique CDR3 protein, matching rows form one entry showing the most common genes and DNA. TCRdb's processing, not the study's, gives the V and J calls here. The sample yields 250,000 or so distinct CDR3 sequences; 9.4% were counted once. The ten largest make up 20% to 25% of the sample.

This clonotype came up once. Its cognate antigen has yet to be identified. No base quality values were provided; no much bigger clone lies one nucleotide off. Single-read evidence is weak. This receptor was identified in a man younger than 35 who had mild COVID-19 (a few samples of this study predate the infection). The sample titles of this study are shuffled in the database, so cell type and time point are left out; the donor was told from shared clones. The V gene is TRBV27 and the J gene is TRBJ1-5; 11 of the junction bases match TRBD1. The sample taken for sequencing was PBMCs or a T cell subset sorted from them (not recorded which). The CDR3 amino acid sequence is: CASSRDRGVQPQHF. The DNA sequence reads TGTGCCAGCAGCCGGGACAGGGGGGTTCAGCCCCAGCATTTT.